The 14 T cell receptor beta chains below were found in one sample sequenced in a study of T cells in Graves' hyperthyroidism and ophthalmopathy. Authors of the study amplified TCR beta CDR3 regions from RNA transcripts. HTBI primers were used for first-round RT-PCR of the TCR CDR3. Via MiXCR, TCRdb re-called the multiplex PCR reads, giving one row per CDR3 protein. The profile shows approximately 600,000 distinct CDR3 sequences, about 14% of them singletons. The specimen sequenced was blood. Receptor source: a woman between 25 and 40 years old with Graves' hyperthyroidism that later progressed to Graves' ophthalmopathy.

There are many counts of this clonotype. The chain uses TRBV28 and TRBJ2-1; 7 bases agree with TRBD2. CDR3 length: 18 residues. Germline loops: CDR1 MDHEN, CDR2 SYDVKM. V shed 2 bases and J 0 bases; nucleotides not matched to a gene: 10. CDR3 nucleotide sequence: TGTGCCAGCAGTTTAACGGGAGCGGGGCCCTCCTCCTACAATGAGCAGTTCTTC. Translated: CASSLTGAGPSSYNEQFF.

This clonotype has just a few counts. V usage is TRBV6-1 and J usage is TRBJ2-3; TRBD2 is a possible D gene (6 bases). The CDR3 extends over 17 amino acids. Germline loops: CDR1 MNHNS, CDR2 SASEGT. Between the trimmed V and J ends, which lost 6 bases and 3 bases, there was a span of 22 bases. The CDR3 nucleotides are TGTGCCAGCAGCACACCCCCAGCGGGTCGTGGGACAGATACGCAGTATTTT. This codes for CASSTPPAGRGTDTQYF.

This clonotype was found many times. CDR3: CASTPGGSGANVLTF. For the CDR3, the DNA is TGTGCCAGCACCCCGGGGGGCTCTGGGGCCAACGTCCTGACTTTC. This chain links TRBV28 with TRBJ2-6; 7 bases are a match to TRBD2. Germline values: CDR1 MDHEN, CDR2 SYDVKM. CDR3 length equals 15 residues. V dropped 7 bases and J dropped 0; count of bases not matched to a gene: 3.

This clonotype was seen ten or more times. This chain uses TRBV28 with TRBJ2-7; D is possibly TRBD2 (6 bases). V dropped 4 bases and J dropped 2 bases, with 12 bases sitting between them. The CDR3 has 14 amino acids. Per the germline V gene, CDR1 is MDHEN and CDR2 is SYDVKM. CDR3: CASSSRLVAYEQYF. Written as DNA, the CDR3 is TGTGCCAGCAGTTCCCGACTAGTTGCCTACGAGCAGTACTTC.

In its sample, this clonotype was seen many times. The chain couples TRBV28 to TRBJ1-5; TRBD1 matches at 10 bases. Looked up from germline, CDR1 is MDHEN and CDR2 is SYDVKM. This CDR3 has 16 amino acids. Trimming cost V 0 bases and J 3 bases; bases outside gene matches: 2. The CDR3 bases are TGTGCCAGCAGTTTATGGGGGACAGGGGCCAATCAGCCCCAGCATTTT. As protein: CASSLWGTGANQPQHF.

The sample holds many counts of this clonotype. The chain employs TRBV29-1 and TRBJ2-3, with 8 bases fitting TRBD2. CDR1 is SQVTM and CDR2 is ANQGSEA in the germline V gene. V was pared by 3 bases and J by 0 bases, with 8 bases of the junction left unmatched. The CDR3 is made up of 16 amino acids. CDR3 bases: TGCAGCGTTGAGAATCGCCTAGCGGGCAGCACAGATACGCAGTATTTT. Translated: CSVENRLAGSTDTQYF.

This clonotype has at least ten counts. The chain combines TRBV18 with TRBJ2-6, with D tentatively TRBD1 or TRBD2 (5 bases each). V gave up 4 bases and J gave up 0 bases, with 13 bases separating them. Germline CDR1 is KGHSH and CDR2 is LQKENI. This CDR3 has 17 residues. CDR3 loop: CASSLGTEISGANVLTF. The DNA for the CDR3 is TGTGCCAGCTCACTCGGGACGGAGATCTCTGGGGCCAACGTCCTGACTTTC.

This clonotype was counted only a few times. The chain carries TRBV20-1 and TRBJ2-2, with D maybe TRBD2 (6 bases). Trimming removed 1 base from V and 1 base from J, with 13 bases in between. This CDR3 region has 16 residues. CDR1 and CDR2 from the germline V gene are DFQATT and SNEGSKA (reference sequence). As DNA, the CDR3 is TGCAGTGCTAGAGCCTCGGGACTTCAGAACACCGGGGAGCTGTTTTTT. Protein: CSARASGLQNTGELFF.

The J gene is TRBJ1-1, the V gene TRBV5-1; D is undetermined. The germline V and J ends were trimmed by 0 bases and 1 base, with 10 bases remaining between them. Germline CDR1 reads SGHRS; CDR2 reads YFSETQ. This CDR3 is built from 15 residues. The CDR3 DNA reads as TGCGCCAGCAGCTTGGAGCCATTTTCGAACACTGAAGCTTTCTTT. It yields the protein CASSLEPFSNTEAFF.

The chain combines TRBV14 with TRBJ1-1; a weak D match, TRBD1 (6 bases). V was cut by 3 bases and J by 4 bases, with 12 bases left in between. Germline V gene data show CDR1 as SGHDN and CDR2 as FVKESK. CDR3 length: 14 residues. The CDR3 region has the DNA TGTGCCAGCAGCCAGGGGGCCAGGAGCACTGAAGCTTTCTTT. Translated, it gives CASSQGARSTEAFF.

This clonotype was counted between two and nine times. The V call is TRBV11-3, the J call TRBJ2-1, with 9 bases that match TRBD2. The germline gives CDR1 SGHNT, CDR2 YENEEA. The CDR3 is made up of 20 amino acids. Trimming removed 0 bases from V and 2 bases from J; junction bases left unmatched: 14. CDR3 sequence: CASSLEGISGRLGTYNEQFF. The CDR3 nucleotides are TGTGCCAGCAGCTTAGAAGGAATTAGCGGGAGATTAGGCACCTACAATGAGCAGTTCTTC.

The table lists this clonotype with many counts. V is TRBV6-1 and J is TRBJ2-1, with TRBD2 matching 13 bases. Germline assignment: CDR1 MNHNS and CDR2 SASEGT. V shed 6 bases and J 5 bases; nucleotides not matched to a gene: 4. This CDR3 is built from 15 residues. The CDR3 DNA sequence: TGTGCCAGCAGAGAGGGACTAGCGGGGAACAATGAGCAGTTCTTC. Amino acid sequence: CASREGLAGNNEQFF.

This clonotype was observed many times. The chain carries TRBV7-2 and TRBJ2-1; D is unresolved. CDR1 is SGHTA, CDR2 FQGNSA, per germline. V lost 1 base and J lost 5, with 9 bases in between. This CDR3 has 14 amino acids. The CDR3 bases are TGTGCCAGCAGCTTAGTTGCAGAAAACAATGAGCAGTTCTTC. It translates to CASSLVAENNEQFF.

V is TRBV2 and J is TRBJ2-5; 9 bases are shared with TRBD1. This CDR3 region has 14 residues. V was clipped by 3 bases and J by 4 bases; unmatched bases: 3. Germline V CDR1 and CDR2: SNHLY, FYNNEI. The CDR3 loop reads CASSEEQGAETQYF. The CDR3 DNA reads TGTGCCAGCAGTGAGGAACAGGGGGCAGAGACCCAGTACTTC.